This T cell receptor (beta chain) was sequenced in a study of PD-1 blockade in classical Hodgkin lymphoma. General study points: Newly diagnosed patients reportedly trailed healthy donors in baseline TCR diversity.

Each patient relapsed following autologous stem cell transplantation, and prior brentuximab vedotin exposure differed. Trimming removed 4 bases at V and 3 bases at J, with 10 bases between. This CDR3 region has 12 residues. Germline loops: CDR1 GTSNPN, CDR2 SVGIG (reference sequence). TCRdb's copy holds only in-frame clones and misses some; the assay was immunoSEQ multiplex PCR. The sample contains some 84,000 clones, over 90% of which appear only once. To note about this clone: Its antigen is unknown.

This TCR came from a human donor with classical Hodgkin lymphoma. The V call is TRBV30, the J call TRBJ2-7; possible D gene TRBD1, 6 bases. This specimen was peripheral blood mononuclear cells (PBMCs), taken before the second cycle of nivolumab. The CDR3 sequence: CAWIGRGYEQYF. CDR3 DNA sequence: TGTGCCTGGATCGGCAGGGGCTACGAGCAGTACTTC.